Shown below are 26 T cell receptor beta chains from a single sample sequenced in a study of CD8 T cells in ankylosing spondylitis. One entry per CDR3 protein, called by TCRdb with MiXCR from the 5' RACE reads. The sample holds 250,000 or so distinct CDR3 sequences, roughly a quarter seen once. The specimen sequenced was blood, either unsorted or a sorted T cell fraction (not recorded which). The receptors stem from a male donor with ankylosing spondylitis or in good health (not recorded which).

At least ten counts were recorded for this clonotype. Written as DNA, the CDR3 is TGTGCCAGCAGGTCTAGCGGGGGGGTAAGAGGGACCCAGTACTTC. Its translation is CASRSSGGVRGTQYF. The rearrangement joins TRBV12-3 or TRBV12-4 to TRBJ2-5, with 12 bases identical to TRBD2. Trimming at V came to 6 bases and at J to 7 bases, leaving 9 bases not matched to a gene. CDR3 size: 15 residues.

This clonotype was counted at least ten times. This chain uses TRBV7-2 with TRBJ1-6; TRBD1 agrees at 7 bases. There are 15 residues in the CDR3. Germline CDR1 reads SGHTA; CDR2 reads FQGNSA. V lost 1 base, J lost 5 bases, and 2 bases stayed unmatched. As DNA, the CDR3 is TGTGCCAGCAGCTTAGTAGGGGGCGATAATTCACCCCTCCACTTT. Translating it yields CASSLVGGDNSPLHF.

This clonotype has a handful of counts. This rearrangement joins TRBV5-1 to TRBJ2-1; 9 nucleotides agree with TRBD1. With 9 bases clipped from V and 5 bases from J, the junction kept 3 bases outside the gene matches. From germline, CDR1 is SGHRS and CDR2 YFSETQ. This CDR3 is 12 amino acids long. CDR3 loop: CATGTGNNEQFF. DNA for the CDR3: TGCGCCACTGGGACAGGGAACAATGAGCAGTTCTTC.

The chain employs TRBV2 and TRBJ2-1, with TRBD1 as a possible D gene (6 bases). The CDR3 extends over 17 amino acids. Trimming removed 7 bases from V and 0 bases from J, with 19 bases in between. Germline V gene lookup returns CDR1 SNHLY and CDR2 FYNNEI. As DNA, the CDR3 is TGTGCCAGCACGGCAGACAGGACCTTGAGCTCCTACAATGAGCAGTTCTTC. This sequence encodes CASTADRTLSSYNEQFF.

As for this clonotype: One end of the junction fails to match germline, which may point to a read error. V gene TRBV7-7 combines with J gene TRBJ1-4; D may be TRBD1 (5 bases). Germline CDR1 SSHAT, CDR2 FNYEAQ (reference sequence). The CDR3 contains 13 residues. The CDR3 DNA reads TGTGCTAGCAGCGAGACACCCGGGGGAAAACTGTTTTTT. Its translation: CASSETPGGKLFF.

This clonotype was seen ten or more times. The rearrangement joins TRBV15 to TRBJ2-4; no definite D call. Trimming took off 0 bases at V and 6 bases at J, with 12 bases between the two ends. In germline, CDR1 is LNHNV, CDR2 YYDKDF (reference sequence). The CDR3 loop spans 15 amino acids. The CDR3 is CATSRDRDSRNIQYF. Written as DNA, the CDR3 is TGTGCCACCAGCAGAGATCGTGACTCAAGAAACATTCAGTACTTC.

Ten or more counts support this clonotype. The chain joins TRBV20-1 to TRBJ2-7; D unresolved. This CDR3 region has 12 residues. The V gene lost 5 bases and the J gene lost 4 bases, with 12 bases spanning the gap. Germline lookup yields CDR1 DFQATT and CDR2 SNEGSKA (reference sequence). CDR3 residues: CSAPPIGYEQYF. CDR3 coding DNA: TGCAGTGCTCCCCCGATTGGATACGAGCAGTACTTC.

This clonotype has more than one count but fewer than ten. This rearrangement joins TRBV12-3 or TRBV12-4 to TRBJ2-1, with 9 bases lining up with TRBD1. This CDR3 spans 16 amino acids. The ends lost 3 bases at V and 8 bases at J; junction bases unmatched: 11. The CDR3 sequence: CASSLTARGQGHEQFF. The CDR3 DNA follows: TGTGCCAGCAGTTTGACGGCTCGGGGACAGGGCCATGAGCAGTTCTTC.

J is TRBJ2-7 and V is TRBV9; 10 bases align to TRBD1. The CDR3 consists of 15 residues. Germline loops: CDR1 SGDLS, CDR2 YYNGEE. The J segment lost 6 bases and the V segment lost 3 bases, leaving 9 bases of the junction unmatched. CDR3 DNA sequence: TGTGCCAGCAGCGCGTCCGGGACAGGGGTCGGCGAGCAGTACTTC. Its translation: CASSASGTGVGEQYF.

This clonotype appeared once. The chain joins TRBV12-3 or TRBV12-4 to TRBJ1-6; D is perhaps TRBD1 (6 bases). The CDR3 loop spans 16 amino acids. Trimming left V 3 bases short and J 2 bases short, with 11 bases between. Here the CDR3 reads CASSFVGAAYNSPLHF. The CDR3 DNA reads as TGTGCCAGCAGTTTTGTGGGGGCTGCCTATAATTCACCCCTCCACTTT.

The V and J genes are TRBV20-1 and TRBJ1-2, with TRBD1 matching over 9 bases. J was trimmed by 6 bases and V by 0 bases; bases with no gene match: 8. The CDR3 length is 15 residues. Per germline, CDR1 DFQATT and CDR2 SNEGSKA (reference sequence). The CDR3 spells CSAREKLTGGDGYTF. CDR3 sequence (DNA): TGCAGTGCTAGAGAGAAACTAACAGGGGGCGATGGCTACACCTTC.

This clonotype was counted at least ten times. The genes are TRBV28 and TRBJ1-3, with D maybe TRBD1 (5 bases). The ends were cut back, 6 bases at V and 4 bases at J, with 13 bases in the middle. The CDR3 runs 14 residues. Germline lookup yields CDR1 MDHEN and CDR2 SYDVKM. The CDR3 coding sequence is TGTGCCAGCAGGGGGGTAGCGCCCGGAAACACCATATATTTT. This codes for CASRGVAPGNTIYF.

This clonotype was recorded at least ten times. This chain uses TRBV7-3 with TRBJ1-1, with D possibly matching TRBD1 (5 bases). The CDR3 is made up of 13 amino acids. V lost 5 bases to trimming and J lost 1 base, with 8 bases between them. Germline V lookup: CDR1 SGHTA, CDR2 FQGTGA. The DNA for the CDR3 is TGTGCCAGCAGCACAACAGGGAACACTGAAGCTTTCTTT. This sequence encodes CASSTTGNTEAFF.

Only a few counts were recorded for this clonotype. CDR3 bases: TGTGCCAGCAGCTCCGACACCAACACCGGGGAGCTGTTTTTT. It yields the protein CASSSDTNTGELFF. This chain links TRBV7-9 with TRBJ2-2; D uncertain. The CDR3 loop spans 14 amino acids. The V end lost 4 bases, the J end lost 2 bases, and 8 bases lay between the germline ends. Germline V gene data show CDR1 as SEHNR and CDR2 as FQNEAQ (reference sequence).

The V and J genes are TRBV29-1 and TRBJ1-2; D gene unclear. There are 12 residues in the CDR3. Trimming pared 6 bases from V and 1 base from J, leaving 9 bases between. Germline CDR1 reads SQVTM; CDR2 reads ANQGSEA. CDR3 in DNA: TGCAGCGTGAGATGGGGTAACTATGGCTACACCTTC. Protein: CSVRWGNYGYTF.

The table lists this clonotype with many counts. The chain links TRBV27 to TRBJ1-4; D gene ambiguous. From germline, CDR1 is MNHEY and CDR2 SMNVEV (reference sequence). V was shortened by 4 bases and J by 6 bases, with 9 bases between the two germline ends. The CDR3 loop spans 13 amino acids. DNA for the CDR3: TGTGCCAGCAGTTCCCGGGCGGATGAAAAACTGTTTTTT. The encoded protein is CASSSRADEKLFF.

The chain is built from TRBV7-9 and TRBJ1-5; D is unclear. The CDR3 runs to 14 residues. V was cut by 3 bases and J by 0 bases, with 6 bases left in between. Germline V gives CDR1 SEHNR, CDR2 FQNEAQ (reference sequence). CDR3 sequence: CASSFDVSNQPQHF. Written as DNA, the CDR3 is TGTGCCAGCAGCTTCGACGTTAGCAATCAGCCCCAGCATTTT.

The chain is built from TRBV12-3 or TRBV12-4 and TRBJ1-1; D is perhaps TRBD1 (5 bases). V gave up 3 bases and J gave up 3 bases, with 11 bases separating them. The CDR3 has 14 residues. CDR3 protein: CASSFGGVYTEAFF. The DNA for the CDR3 is TGTGCCAGCAGTTTTGGGGGAGTTTACACTGAAGCTTTCTTT.

The chain uses TRBV30 and TRBJ2-3; 13 bases align to TRBD2. Germline CDR1 reads GTSNPN; CDR2 reads SVGIG (reference sequence). This CDR3 comprises 15 residues. The V and J ends lost 7 bases and 1 base, in that order; junction bases with no gene match: 5. CDR3 in amino acids: CASHGTSGGTDTQYF. The CDR3 region has the DNA TGTGCCTCCCACGGGACTAGCGGGGGCACAGATACGCAGTATTTT.

The rearrangement uses TRBV7-9 and TRBJ1-2; D is unresolved. Germline V CDR1 and CDR2: SEHNR, FQNEAQ (reference sequence). Trimming left V 5 bases short and J 2 bases short, with 12 bases between. The length of the CDR3 is 14 residues. The CDR3 region has the DNA TGTGCCAGCAGCGCTTGGGGAGTGAACTATGGCTACACCTTC. Protein sequence: CASSAWGVNYGYTF.

This clonotype was seen a handful of times. The V call is TRBV20-1, the J call TRBJ2-3; possibly TRBD2 for D (5 bases). The V and J ends lost 3 bases and 1 base respectively, with 14 bases between them. Germline CDR1 DFQATT, CDR2 SNEGSKA (reference sequence). There are 15 residues in the CDR3. DNA for the CDR3: TGCAGTGCTAGCGGTCGGAAGGAGGGCACAGATACGCAGTATTTT. Translation gives CSASGRKEGTDTQYF.

The sample holds many counts of this clonotype. The CDR3 sequence is CAILPDSGNTIYF. The CDR3 DNA sequence: TGTGCCATCCTCCCGGACTCTGGAAACACCATATATTTT. The rearrangement links TRBV10-3 to TRBJ1-3; D unclear. Trimming removed 8 bases at V and 0 bases at J, with 8 bases between. There are 13 residues in the CDR3. Germline loops: CDR1 ENHRY, CDR2 SYGVKD.

This clonotype was seen at least ten times. The chain recombines TRBV11-2 with TRBJ2-2; 9 nucleotides align to TRBD1. Germline V gene lookup returns CDR1 SGHAT and CDR2 FQNNGV. V shed 2 bases, J shed 4 bases, and the junction held 5 bases outside the gene matches. This CDR3 comprises 16 residues. CDR3 in DNA: TGTGCCAGCAGCTTACATCAGACAGGGGGCACCGGGGAGCTGTTTTTT. Translated, it gives CASSLHQTGGTGELFF.

This clonotype was recorded many times. The chain employs TRBV12-3 or TRBV12-4 and TRBJ2-3, with a weak D call TRBD2 (5 bases). This CDR3 contains 17 residues. The germline V and J ends were trimmed by 5 bases and 3 bases, with 21 bases remaining between them. The CDR3 here is CASSPRRAAIFTDTQYF. Written as DNA, the CDR3 is TGTGCCAGCAGTCCTCGGCGGGCCGCCATTTTTACAGATACGCAGTATTTT.

This clonotype was detected ten times or more. The J gene is TRBJ2-5, the V gene TRBV10-3; D might be TRBD1 (5 bases). CDR1 ENHRY and CDR2 SYGVKD come from the germline V gene. CDR3 length: 13 residues. V shed 4 bases and J shed 3 bases, with 9 bases lying between them. This chain's CDR3 is CAISAGREETQYF. The CDR3 bases are TGTGCCATCAGTGCGGGCAGGGAAGAGACCCAGTACTTC.

This clonotype was observed a few times. The chain is built from TRBV4-1 and TRBJ2-7; 12 bases line up with TRBD1. Germline CDR1 MGHRA, CDR2 YSYEKL. V was pared by 5 bases and J by 7 bases, with 6 bases of the junction left unmatched. The length of the CDR3 is 14 residues. The DNA of the CDR3 is TGCGCCAGCAGCTCGGGACAGGGGGCGAGGGAGCAGTACTTC. As protein: CASSSGQGAREQYF.